Here is one T cell receptor (beta chain) with its context. As handled by the study authors: By means of reference gene primer amplification, nucleated cell counts were estimated. The assay was immunoSEQ multiplex PCR, and TCRdb's table has in-frame clones only and misses some. The V and J calls and the clone size are those of that table, but D and trimming were determined from the DNA. The sample carries 250,000 to 300,000 clones, about 89% recorded once. The data are from a study of blood T cell repertoires in COVID-19. Study information: COVID-19 samples, acute and convalescent, were from the United States, Italy and Spain. PBMCs, B-cell-depleted T cells, or T cells were the source of the cDNA or gDNA that made up the material.

This CDR3 has 16 amino acids. Trimming took 5 bases from V and 2 from J, leaving 17 bases between them. CDR1 and CDR2 from the germline V gene are LNHDA and SQIVND (reference sequence). V gene TRBV19 combines with J gene TRBJ2-3, with D hard to call. This clonotype originated in a woman between 40 and 55 years old who had recovered from COVID-19. Sample: peripheral blood. The CDR3 loop reads CASSSPNEAYTDTQYF. The CDR3 coding sequence is TGTGCCAGTAGTTCCCCCAATGAGGCCTACACAGATACGCAGTATTTT.